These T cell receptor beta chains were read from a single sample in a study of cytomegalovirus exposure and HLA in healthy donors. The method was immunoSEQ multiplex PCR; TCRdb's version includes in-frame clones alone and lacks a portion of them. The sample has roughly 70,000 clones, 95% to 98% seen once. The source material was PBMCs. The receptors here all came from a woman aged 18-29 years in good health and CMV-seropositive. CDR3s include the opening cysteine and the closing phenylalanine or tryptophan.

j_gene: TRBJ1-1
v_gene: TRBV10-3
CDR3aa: CAISDRGGTEAFF

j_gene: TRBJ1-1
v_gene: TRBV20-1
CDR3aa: CSARVAVEAFF

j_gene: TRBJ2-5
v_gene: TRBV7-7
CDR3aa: CASSLASQETQYF

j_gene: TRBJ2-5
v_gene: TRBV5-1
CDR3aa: CASSQASGETQYF

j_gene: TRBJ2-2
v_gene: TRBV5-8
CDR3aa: CASSLWGVGELFF

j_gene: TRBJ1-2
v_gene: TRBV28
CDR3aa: CASRSNGGAGANYGYTF

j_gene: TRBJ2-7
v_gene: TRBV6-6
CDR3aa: CASSYVYSYEQYF

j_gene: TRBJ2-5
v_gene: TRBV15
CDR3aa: CATSREGQFGQETQYF

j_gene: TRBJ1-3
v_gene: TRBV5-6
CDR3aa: CASSPGIPGKRNTIYF

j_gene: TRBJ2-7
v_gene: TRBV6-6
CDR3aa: CASSLGPGQVLGEQYF

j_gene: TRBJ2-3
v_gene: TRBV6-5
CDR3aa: CASSRTGAGDTQYF

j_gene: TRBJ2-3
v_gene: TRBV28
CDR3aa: CASSRGFTDTQYF

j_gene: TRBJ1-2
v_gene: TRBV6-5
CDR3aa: CAIRADGLSGYTF

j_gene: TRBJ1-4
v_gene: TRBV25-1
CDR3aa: CASSDRAGEKLFF

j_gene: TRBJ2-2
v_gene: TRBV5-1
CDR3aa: CASSLAGGNTGELFF

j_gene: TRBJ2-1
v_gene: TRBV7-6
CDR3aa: CASSSGTRAPSSYNEQFF

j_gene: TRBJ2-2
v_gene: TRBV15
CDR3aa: CATSRGQSNTGELFF

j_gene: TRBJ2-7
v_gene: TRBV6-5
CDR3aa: CASRGDTYEQYF

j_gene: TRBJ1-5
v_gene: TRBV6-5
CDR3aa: CASRDSINQPQHF

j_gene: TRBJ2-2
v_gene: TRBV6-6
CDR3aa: CASSYSIQTGELFF